This T cell receptor beta chain derives from a study of TIL therapy for anti-PD-1-resistant metastatic lung cancer. Germline V CDR1 and CDR2: SGHVT, SQSDAQ. The CDR3 sequence is 14 residues long. Between the trimmed V and J ends, which lost 2 bases and 5 bases, there was a span of 13 bases. Time point in this sample: pre-treatment sample, taken before nivolumab and TIL therapy. Adults with stage 4 NSCLC were enrolled in a phase I trial. The libraries were made with immunoSEQ v3. Sequencing depth was approximately 1.8 million read pairs for survey level, roughly 4.5-6 million for deep. Clones were sequenced by immunoSEQ multiplex PCR, and TCRdb holds only the in-frame ones, with some missing. The sample contains about 59,000 clones, around 79% of which appear only once.

The source is a person between 30 and 79 years old with non-small cell lung cancer. The J gene is TRBJ2-7, the V gene TRBV7-4, with D possibly TRBD2 on 6 matching bases. This material consisted of blood, taken at baseline. CDR3 protein: CASSLKREPHEQYF. Written as DNA, the CDR3 is TGTGCCAGCAGCTTAAAACGGGAGCCCCACGAGCAGTACTTC.